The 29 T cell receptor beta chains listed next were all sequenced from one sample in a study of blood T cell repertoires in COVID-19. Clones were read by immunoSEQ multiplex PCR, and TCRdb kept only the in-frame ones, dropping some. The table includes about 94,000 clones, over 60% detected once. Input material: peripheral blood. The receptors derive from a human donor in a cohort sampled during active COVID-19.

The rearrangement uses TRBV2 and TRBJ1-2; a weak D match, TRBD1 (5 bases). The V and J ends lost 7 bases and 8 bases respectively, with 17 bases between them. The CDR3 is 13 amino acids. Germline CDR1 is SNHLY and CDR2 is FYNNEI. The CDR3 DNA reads TGTGCCAGCACCCCGGGGGGATTTAGAGGCTACACCTTC. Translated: CASTPGGFRGYTF.

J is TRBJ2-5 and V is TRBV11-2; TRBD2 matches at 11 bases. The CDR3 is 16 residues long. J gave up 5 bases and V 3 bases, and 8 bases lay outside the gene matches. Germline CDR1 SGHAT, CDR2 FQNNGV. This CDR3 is CASSLVAGGSGETQYF. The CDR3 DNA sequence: TGTGCCAGCAGCTTGGTAGCGGGAGGGTCGGGGGAGACCCAGTACTTC. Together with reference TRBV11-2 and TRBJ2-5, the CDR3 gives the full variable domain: EAGVAQSPRYKIIEKRQSVAFWCNPISGHATLYWYQQILGQGPKLLIQFQNNGVVDDSQLPKDRFSAERLKGVDSTLKIQPAKLEDSAVYLCASSLVAGGSGETQYFGPGTRLLVL.

The CDR3 region is CASSFPDGGGPGAGELFF. DNA for the CDR3: TGTGCCAGCAGCTTCCCGGATGGGGGAGGGCCAGGGGCCGGGGAGCTGTTTTTT. The V and J genes are TRBV28 and TRBJ2-2; a weak D match, TRBD2 (7 bases). Per the germline V gene, CDR1 is MDHEN and CDR2 is SYDVKM. Trimming pared 6 bases from V and 6 bases from J, leaving 26 bases between. This CDR3 region has 18 residues.

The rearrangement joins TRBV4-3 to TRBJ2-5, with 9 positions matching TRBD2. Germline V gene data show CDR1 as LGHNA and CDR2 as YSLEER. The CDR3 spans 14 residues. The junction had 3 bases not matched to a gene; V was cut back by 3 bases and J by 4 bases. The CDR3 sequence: CASSHQLAGETQYF. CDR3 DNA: TGCGCCAGCAGCCACCAACTAGCGGGAGAGACCCAGTACTTC.

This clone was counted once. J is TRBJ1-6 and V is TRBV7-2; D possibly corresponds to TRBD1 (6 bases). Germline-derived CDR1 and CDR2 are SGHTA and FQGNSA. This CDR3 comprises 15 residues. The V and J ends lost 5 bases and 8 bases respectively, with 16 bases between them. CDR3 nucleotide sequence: TGTGCCAGCAGCGGGTGGCGACCAGGGGATTCACCCCTCCACTTT. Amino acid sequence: CASSGWRPGDSPLHF.

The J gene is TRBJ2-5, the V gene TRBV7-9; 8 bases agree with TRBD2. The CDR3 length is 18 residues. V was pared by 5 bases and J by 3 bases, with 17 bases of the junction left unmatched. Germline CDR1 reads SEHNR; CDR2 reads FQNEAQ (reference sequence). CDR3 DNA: TGTGCCAGCAGCCAACGGTGGTGGGATAGCGGGATTAAAGAGACCCAGTACTTC. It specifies CASSQRWWDSGIKETQYF. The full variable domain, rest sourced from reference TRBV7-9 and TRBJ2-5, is DTGVSQNPRHKITKRGQNVTFRCDPISEHNRLYWYRQTLGQGPEFLTYFQNEAQLEKSRLLSDRFSAERPKGSFSTLEIQRTEQGDSAMYLCASSQRWWDSGIKETQYFGPGTRLLVL.

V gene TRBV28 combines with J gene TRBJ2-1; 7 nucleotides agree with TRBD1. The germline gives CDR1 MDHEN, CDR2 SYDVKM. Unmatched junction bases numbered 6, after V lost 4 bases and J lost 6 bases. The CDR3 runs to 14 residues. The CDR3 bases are TGTGCCAGCAGTTCACTGACAGGGTCCAATGAGCAGTTCTTC. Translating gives CASSSLTGSNEQFF.

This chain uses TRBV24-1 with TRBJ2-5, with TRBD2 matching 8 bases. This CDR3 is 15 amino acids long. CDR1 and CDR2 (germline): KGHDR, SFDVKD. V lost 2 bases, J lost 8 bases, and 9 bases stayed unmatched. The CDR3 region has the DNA TGTGCCACCAGTGATTATCGGGAGGGCGGAATTACCCAGTACTTC. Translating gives CATSDYREGGITQYF.

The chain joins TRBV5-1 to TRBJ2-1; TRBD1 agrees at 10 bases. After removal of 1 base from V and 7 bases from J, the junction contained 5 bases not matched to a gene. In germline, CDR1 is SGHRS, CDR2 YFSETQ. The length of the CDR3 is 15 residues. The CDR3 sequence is CASSLRDRGLNEQFF. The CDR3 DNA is TGCGCCAGCAGCTTGCGTGACAGGGGGCTTAATGAGCAGTTCTTC.

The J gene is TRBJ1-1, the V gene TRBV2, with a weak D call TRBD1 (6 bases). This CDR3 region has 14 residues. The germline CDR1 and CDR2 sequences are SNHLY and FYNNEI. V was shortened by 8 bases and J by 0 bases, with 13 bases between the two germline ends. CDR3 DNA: TGTGCCAGCGTCCAGGGGCATGTGAACACTGAAGCTTTCTTT. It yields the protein CASVQGHVNTEAFF.

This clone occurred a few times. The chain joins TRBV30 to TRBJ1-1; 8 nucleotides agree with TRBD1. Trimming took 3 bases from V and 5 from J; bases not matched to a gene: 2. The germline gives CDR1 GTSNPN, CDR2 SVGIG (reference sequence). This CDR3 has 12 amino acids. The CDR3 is CAWSRQGTEAFF. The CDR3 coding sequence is TGTGCCTGGAGCAGACAGGGGACTGAAGCTTTCTTT.

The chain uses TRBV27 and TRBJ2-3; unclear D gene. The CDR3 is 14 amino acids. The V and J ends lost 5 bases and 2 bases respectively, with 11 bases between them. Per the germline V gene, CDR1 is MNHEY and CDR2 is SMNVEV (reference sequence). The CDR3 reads CASSLVKFTDTQYF. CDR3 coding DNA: TGTGCCAGCAGTCTAGTCAAATTCACAGATACGCAGTATTTT.

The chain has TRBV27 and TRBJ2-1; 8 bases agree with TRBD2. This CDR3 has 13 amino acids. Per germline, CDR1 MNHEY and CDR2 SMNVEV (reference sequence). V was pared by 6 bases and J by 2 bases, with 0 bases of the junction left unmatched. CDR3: CASSGRAYNEQFF. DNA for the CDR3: TGTGCCAGCAGCGGGAGGGCCTACAATGAGCAGTTCTTC.

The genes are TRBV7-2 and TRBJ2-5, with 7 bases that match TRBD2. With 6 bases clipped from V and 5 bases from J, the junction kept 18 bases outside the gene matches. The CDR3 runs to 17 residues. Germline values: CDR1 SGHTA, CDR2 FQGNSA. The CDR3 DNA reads TGTGCCAGCAGACAATCGGCTAGCGGAGCCAGGCGCGAGACCCAGTACTTC. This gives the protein CASRQSASGARRETQYF.

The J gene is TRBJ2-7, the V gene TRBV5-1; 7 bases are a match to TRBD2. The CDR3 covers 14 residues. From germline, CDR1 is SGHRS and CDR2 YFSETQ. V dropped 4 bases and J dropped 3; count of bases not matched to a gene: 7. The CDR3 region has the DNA TGCGCCAGCAGCCCCGGGGGAGGGCGCTACGAGCAGTACTTC. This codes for CASSPGGGRYEQYF.

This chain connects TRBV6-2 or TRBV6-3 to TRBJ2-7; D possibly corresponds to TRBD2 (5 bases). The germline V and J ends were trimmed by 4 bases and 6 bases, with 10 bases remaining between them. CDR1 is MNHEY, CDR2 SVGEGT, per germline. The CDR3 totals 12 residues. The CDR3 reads CASSSLGGEQYF. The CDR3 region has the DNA TGTGCCAGCAGTTCCTTAGGAGGCGAGCAGTACTTC.

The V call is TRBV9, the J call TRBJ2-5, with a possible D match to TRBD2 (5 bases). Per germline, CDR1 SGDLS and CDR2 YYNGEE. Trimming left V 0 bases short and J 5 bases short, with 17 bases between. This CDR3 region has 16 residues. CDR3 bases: TGTGCCAGCAGCGTAGATCAGGCGGGTCGATCGGAGACCCAGTACTTC. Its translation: CASSVDQAGRSETQYF.

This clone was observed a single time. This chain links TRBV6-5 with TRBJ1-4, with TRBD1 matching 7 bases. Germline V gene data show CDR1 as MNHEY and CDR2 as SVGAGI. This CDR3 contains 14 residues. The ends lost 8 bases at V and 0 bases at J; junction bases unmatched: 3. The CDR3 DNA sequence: TGTGCCAGCCGGGACAGAGCAACTAATGAAAAACTGTTTTTT. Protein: CASRDRATNEKLFF.

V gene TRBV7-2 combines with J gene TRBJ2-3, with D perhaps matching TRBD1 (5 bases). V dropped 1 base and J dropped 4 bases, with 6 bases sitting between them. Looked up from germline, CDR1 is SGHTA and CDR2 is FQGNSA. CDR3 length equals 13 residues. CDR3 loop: CASSLGGSDTQYF. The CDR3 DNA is TGTGCCAGCAGCTTAGGGGGCTCAGATACGCAGTATTTT.

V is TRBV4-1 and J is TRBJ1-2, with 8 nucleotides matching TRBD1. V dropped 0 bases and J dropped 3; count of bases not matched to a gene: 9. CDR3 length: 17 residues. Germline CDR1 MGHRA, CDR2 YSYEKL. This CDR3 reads CASSQETGGEVDYGYTF. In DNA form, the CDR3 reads TGCGCCAGCAGCCAAGAAACAGGGGGTGAGGTTGACTATGGCTACACCTTC.

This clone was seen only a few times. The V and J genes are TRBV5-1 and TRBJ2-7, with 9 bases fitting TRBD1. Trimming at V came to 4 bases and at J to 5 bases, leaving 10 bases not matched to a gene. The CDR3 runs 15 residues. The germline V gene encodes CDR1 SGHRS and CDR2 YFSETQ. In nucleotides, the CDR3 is TGCGCCAGCAGCCCCCAGGGACAGGGAAAGAACGAGCAGTACTTC. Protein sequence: CASSPQGQGKNEQYF.

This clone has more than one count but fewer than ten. The CDR3 bases are TGTGCCAGCAGTTCCGCCGGACAGGGAACGATTAGCAATCAGCCCCAGCATTTT. It encodes CASSSAGQGTISNQPQHF. The genes are TRBV6-2 or TRBV6-3 and TRBJ1-5; 8 bases line up with TRBD1. The CDR3 sequence is 18 residues long. Trimming at V came to 4 bases and at J to 0 bases, leaving 11 bases not matched to a gene. Germline CDR1 reads MNHEY; CDR2 reads SVGEGT.

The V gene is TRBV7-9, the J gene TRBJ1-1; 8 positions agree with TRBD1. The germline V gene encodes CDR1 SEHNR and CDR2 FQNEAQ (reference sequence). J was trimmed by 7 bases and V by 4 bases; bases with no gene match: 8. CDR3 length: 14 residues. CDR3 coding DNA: TGTGCCAGCAGCTCTCGGACAGGGAATTTTGAAGCTTTCTTT. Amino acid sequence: CASSSRTGNFEAFF.

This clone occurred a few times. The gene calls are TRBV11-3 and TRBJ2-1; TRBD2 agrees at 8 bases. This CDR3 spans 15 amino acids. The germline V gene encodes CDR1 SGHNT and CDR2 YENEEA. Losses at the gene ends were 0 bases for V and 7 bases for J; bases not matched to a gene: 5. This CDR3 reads CASSLDESGGNEQFF. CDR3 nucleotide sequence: TGTGCCAGCAGCTTAGATGAGTCGGGGGGGAATGAGCAGTTCTTC.

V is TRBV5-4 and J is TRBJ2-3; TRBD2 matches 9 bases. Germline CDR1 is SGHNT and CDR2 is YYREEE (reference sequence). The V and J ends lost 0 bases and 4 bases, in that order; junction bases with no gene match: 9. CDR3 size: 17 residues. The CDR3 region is CASSLGLTGLAPDTQYF. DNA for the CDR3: TGTGCCAGCAGCTTGGGATTAACGGGACTAGCTCCAGATACGCAGTATTTT.

CDR3 sequence: CASSLRGAEAFF. CDR3 coding DNA: TGTGCCAGCAGCTTACGCGGCGCTGAAGCTTTCTTT. The chain has TRBV7-9 and TRBJ1-1; D unresolved. CDR1 and CDR2 from the germline V gene are SEHNR and FQNEAQ (reference sequence). The V end was cut by 2 bases, the J end by 6 bases, with 7 bases between. This CDR3 is built from 12 residues. The full variable domain, with the rest looked up from reference TRBV7-9 and TRBJ1-1, is DTGVSQNPRHKITKRGQNVTFRCDPISEHNRLYWYRQTLGQGPEFLTYFQNEAQLEKSRLLSDRFSAERPKGSFSTLEIQRTEQGDSAMYLCASSLRGAEAFFGQGTRLTVV.

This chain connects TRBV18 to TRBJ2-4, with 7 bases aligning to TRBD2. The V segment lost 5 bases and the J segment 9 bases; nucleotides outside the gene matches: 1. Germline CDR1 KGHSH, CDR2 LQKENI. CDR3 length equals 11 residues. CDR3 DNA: TGTGCCAGCTCATCGGGAGGCATTCAGTACTTC. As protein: CASSSGGIQYF.

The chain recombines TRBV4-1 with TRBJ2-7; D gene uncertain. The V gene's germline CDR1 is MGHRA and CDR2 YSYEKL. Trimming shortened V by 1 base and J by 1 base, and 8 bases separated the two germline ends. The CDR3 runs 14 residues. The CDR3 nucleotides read TGCGCCAGCAGCCAAGGGCGGTCGTCCTACGAGCAGTACTTC. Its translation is CASSQGRSSYEQYF.

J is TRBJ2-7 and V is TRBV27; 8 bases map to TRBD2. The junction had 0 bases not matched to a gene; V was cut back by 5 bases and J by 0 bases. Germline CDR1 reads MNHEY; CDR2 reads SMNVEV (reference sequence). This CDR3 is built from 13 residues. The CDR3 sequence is CASSGTSSYEQYF. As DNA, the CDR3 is TGTGCCAGCAGTGGGACTAGCTCCTACGAGCAGTACTTC.